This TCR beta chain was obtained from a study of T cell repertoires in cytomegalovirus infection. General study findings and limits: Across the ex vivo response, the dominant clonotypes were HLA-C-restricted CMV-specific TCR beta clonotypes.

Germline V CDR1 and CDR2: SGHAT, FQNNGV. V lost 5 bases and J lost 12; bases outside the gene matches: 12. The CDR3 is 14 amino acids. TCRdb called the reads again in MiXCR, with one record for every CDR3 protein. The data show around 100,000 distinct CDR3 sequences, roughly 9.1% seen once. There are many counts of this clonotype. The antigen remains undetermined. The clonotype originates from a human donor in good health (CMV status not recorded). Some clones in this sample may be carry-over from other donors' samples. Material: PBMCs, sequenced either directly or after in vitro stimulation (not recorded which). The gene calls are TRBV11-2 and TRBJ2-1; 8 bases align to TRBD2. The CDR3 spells CASSKAGVGGGQFF. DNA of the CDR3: TGTGCCAGCAGCAAAGCGGGAGTGGGGGGTGGGCAGTTCTTC. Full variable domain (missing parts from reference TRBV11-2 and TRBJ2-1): EAGVAQSPRYKIIEKRQSVAFWCNPISGHATLYWYQQILGQGPKLLIQFQNNGVVDDSQLPKDRFSAERLKGVDSTLKIQPAKLEDSAVYLCASSKAGVGGGQFFGPGTRLTVL.